This T cell receptor (beta chain) originates from a study of OX40 agonist ivuxolimab in advanced cancers. The CDR3 loop spans 18 amino acids. Germline V gene lookup returns CDR1 SGHTS and CDR2 YDEGEE. Trimming cost V 4 bases and J 1 base, with 21 bases left between them. Libraries were prepared by immunoSEQ multiplex PCR; TCRdb keeps only in-frame clonotypes and omits some of them. This sample yields just over 30,000 clones, of which approximately 89% are seen a single time; roughly 25% belongs to the top ten. Sample: CD4+ or CD8+ T cells sorted from blood, taken in a trial of the OX40 agonist ivuxolimab. This TCR was sampled from an adult with an advanced solid tumor such as melanoma, head and neck, liver or kidney cancer. This chain joins TRBV5-8 and TRBJ1-5; the D gene is possibly TRBD1 (6 bases). The CDR3 reads CASSPRGAGVWSNQPQHF. The CDR3 DNA follows: TGTGCCAGCAGCCCGCGGGGGGCGGGGGTGTGGAGCAATCAGCCCCAGCATTTT.